Listed below are T cell receptor beta chains from one sample, sequenced in a study of T cell responses to AZD1222 COVID-19 vaccine. The protocol was immunoSEQ multiplex PCR, while the TCRdb copy is restricted to in-frame clones and leaves out a portion. The table has 70,000 to 85,000 clones, 83% seen once. The specimen was peripheral blood, collected 28 days after the second AZD1222 dose. The receptors were gathered from an adult who received the AZD1222 COVID-19 vaccine. The CDR3 runs from the conserved cysteine through the conserved F or W. The D gene is left open where the match is weak. Rows give clone size only sometimes, using once, few, many, or a class for an expanded clone.

clone_size j_call v_call d_call cdr3_aa cdr3_nt
. TRBJ2-6 TRBV7-9 . CASTKPPSGANVLTF TGTGCCAGCACCAAACCCCCCTCTGGGGCCAACGTCCTGACTTTC
once TRBJ1-2 TRBV7-2 . CASSLFNLGLSNYGYTF TGTGCCAGCAGCCTCTTTAATTTGGGATTATCTAACTATGGCTACACCTTC
. TRBJ1-1 TRBV18 . CASSPQQQNTEAFF TGTGCCAGCTCACCACAACAGCAGAACACTGAAGCTTTCTTT
. TRBJ1-2 TRBV19 . CASSIDQRMYGYTF TGTGCCAGTAGTATAGATCAAAGAATGTATGGCTACACCTTC
. TRBJ2-1 TRBV19 TRBD2 CASSILAGGPYNEQFF TGTGCCAGTAGTATTCTAGCGGGAGGACCCTACAATGAGCAGTTCTTC
. TRBJ1-2 TRBV7-6 . CASSARTASNYGYTF TGTGCCAGCAGCGCTAGGACAGCTTCCAACTATGGCTACACCTTC
. TRBJ2-3 TRBV4-3 . CASSSSGTTTDTQYF TGCGCCAGCAGTTCAAGCGGGACAACCACAGATACGCAGTATTTT
. TRBJ1-5 TRBV7-2 . CASSLGAGNQPQHF TGTGCCAGCAGCTTAGGGGCAGGGAATCAGCCCCAGCATTTT
. TRBJ2-7 TRBV10-1 . CASSELVWDRKYEQYF TGCGCCAGCAGTGAGTTGGTCTGGGACCGAAAATACGAGCAGTACTTC
. TRBJ2-1 TRBV29-1 TRBD2 CSVTGLAGGKYNEQFF TGCAGCGTGACAGGGCTAGCGGGAGGAAAGTACAATGAGCAGTTCTTC
medium-sized TRBJ2-7 TRBV15 . CATSRDRGYEQYF TGTGCCACCAGCAGAGACAGGGGCTACGAGCAGTACTTC
. TRBJ1-1 TRBV19 . CASSIGVAGTEAFF TGTGCCAGTAGTATCGGGGTCGCGGGCACTGAAGCTTTCTTT
few TRBJ2-1 TRBV7-3 . CASSRTGGDYNEQFF TGTGCCAGCAGCCGAACAGGTGGGGACTACAATGAGCAGTTCTTC
. TRBJ2-7 TRBV29-1 . CSVERAGSFTQYF TGCAGCGTTGAAAGGGCAGGTTCCTTCACGCAGTACTTC
. TRBJ1-2 TRBV18 TRBD1 CASSPTGGYGYTF TGTGCCAGCTCACCCACAGGGGGATATGGCTACACCTTC
. TRBJ2-7 TRBV18 . CASSLSRPGLGAYEQYF TGTGCCAGCTCACTTAGTCGCCCCGGGTTAGGGGCCTACGAGCAGTACTTC
. TRBJ2-1 TRBV6-2/TRBV6-3 . CASSYAADNEQFF TGTGCCAGCAGTTATGCAGCAGACAATGAGCAGTTCTTC
. TRBJ1-4 TRBV29-1 TRBD1 CSAARDRGPNEKLFF TGCAGCGCTGCCCGGGACAGGGGGCCTAATGAAAAACTGTTTTTT
. TRBJ2-1 TRBV7-2 TRBD2 CASSFVLAGIYNEQFF TGTGCCAGCAGCTTCGTCCTAGCGGGGATCTACAATGAGCAGTTCTTC
. TRBJ1-2 TRBV19 . CASMGPYNYGYTF TGTGCCAGTATGGGGCCATACAACTATGGCTACACCTTC
. TRBJ2-3 TRBV5-1 TRBD2 CASSSGLAGDTDTQYF TGCGCCAGCAGCAGCGGACTAGCGGGAGACACAGATACGCAGTATTTT
. TRBJ2-1 TRBV27 TRBD1 CASSYRRDRGFLEQFF TGTGCCAGCAGTTATCGCCGGGACAGGGGTTTTCTTGAGCAGTTCTTC
. TRBJ2-2 TRBV5-4 . CASSLAREPGELFF TGTGCCAGCAGCTTGGCCCGGGAGCCCGGGGAGCTGTTTTTT
. TRBJ2-1 TRBV7-3 . CASSLSKSTYNEQFF TGTGCCAGCAGCTTATCGAAGAGTACCTACAATGAGCAGTTCTTC
. TRBJ2-7 TRBV7-2 . CASSSNRGPYEQYF TGTGCCAGCAGCTCAAATCGGGGCCCCTACGAGCAGTACTTC
. TRBJ1-2 TRBV7-2 TRBD1 CASSWGQGALGYTF TGTGCCAGCAGTTGGGGACAGGGGGCGTTAGGCTACACCTTC
. TRBJ1-2 TRBV28 TRBD1 CASSPPDRRRFGYTF TGTGCCAGCAGTCCCCCGGACAGGCGCAGGTTTGGCTACACCTTC
. TRBJ2-5 TRBV13 TRBD2 CASSLAGKRPETQYF TGTGCCAGCAGCCTAGCGGGAAAGCGGCCCGAGACCCAGTACTTC
. TRBJ2-1 TRBV27 . CASCPGISSYNEQFF TGTGCCAGCTGCCCCGGGATCTCGTCCTACAATGAGCAGTTCTTC
few TRBJ1-2 TRBV5-1 . CASSPTGRTNYGYTF TGCGCCAGCAGCCCGACAGGCCGAACTAACTATGGCTACACCTTC
. TRBJ1-2 TRBV4-1 TRBD1 CASRPTGGLGYTF TGCGCCAGCAGACCCACAGGGGGCTTAGGCTACACCTTC
few TRBJ1-1 TRBV5-8 . CASSLRGRGVKTAFF TGTGCCAGCAGCCTGCGGGGCAGGGGAGTAAAAACTGCTTTCTTT
. TRBJ2-1 TRBV29-1 . CSVVWLAGYNEQFF TGCAGCGTTGTGTGGCTAGCAGGCTACAATGAGCAGTTCTTC
. TRBJ2-1 TRBV7-6 . CASSPRQTGSNEQFF TGTGCCAGCAGCCCTCGACAGACGGGCTCCAATGAGCAGTTCTTC
. TRBJ1-1 TRBV11-1 . CASSFGDSSNTEAFF TGTGCCAGCAGTTTCGGGGACTCATCGAACACTGAAGCTTTCTTT
. TRBJ2-1 TRBV19 . CASSIPGSVDEQFF TGTGCCAGTAGTATTCCCGGCTCAGTCGATGAGCAGTTCTTC
. TRBJ2-1 TRBV19 . CASTLGLPGMGEQFF TGTGCCAGTACCCTGGGACTCCCGGGGATGGGTGAGCAGTTCTTC
. TRBJ2-1 TRBV24-1 . CATSDLQGGYNEQFF TGTGCCACCAGTGATTTGCAAGGTGGGTACAATGAGCAGTTCTTC
. TRBJ1-3 TRBV3-1/TRBV3-2 TRBD1 CASLGTESGNTIYF TGTGCCAGTCTGGGGACAGAGTCTGGAAACACCATATATTTT
once TRBJ2-2 TRBV5-4 TRBD1 CASSSAGQVPTGELFF TGTGCCAGCAGCTCCGCGGGACAGGTACCCACCGGGGAGCTGTTTTTT
. TRBJ1-5 TRBV3-1/TRBV3-2 . CASSQVGVIGNQPQHF TGTGCCAGCAGCCAAGTGGGGGTAATCGGCAATCAGCCCCAGCATTTT
. TRBJ2-7 TRBV4-2 . CASSQGMGDYEQYF TGTGCCAGCAGCCAAGGCATGGGGGACTACGAGCAGTACTTC
. TRBJ2-2 TRBV19 TRBD2 CASRTSVNTGELFF TGTGCCAGCAGGACTAGCGTCAACACCGGGGAGCTGTTTTTT
. TRBJ1-3 TRBV6-5 . CASSYNRVLNTIYF TGTGCCAGCAGTTACAACAGGGTGTTAAACACCATATATTTT
. TRBJ1-1 TRBV29-1 TRBD1 CSVAVQGASLEAFF TGCAGCGTTGCCGTACAGGGGGCGTCTCTTGAAGCTTTCTTT
. TRBJ1-4 TRBV11-2 TRBD1 CASSPRDRANREKLFF TGTGCCAGCAGCCCACGGGACAGGGCGAATCGGGAAAAACTGTTTTTT
. TRBJ2-5 TRBV4-2 TRBD1 CASSQVFRQGEETQYF TGTGCCAGCAGCCAAGTTTTCAGACAGGGGGAAGAGACCCAGTACTTC
few TRBJ1-5 TRBV5-6 . CASSFGFQPQHF TGTGCCAGCAGCTTTGGTTTTCAGCCCCAGCATTTT
. TRBJ2-5 TRBV3-1/TRBV3-2 TRBD1 CASSQPTGGQETQYF TGTGCCAGCAGCCAACCGACAGGGGGTCAAGAGACCCAGTACTTC
. TRBJ1-5 TRBV28 . CASSPLRGSSNQPQHF TGTGCCAGCAGCCCCTTGCGGGGGTCGAGCAATCAGCCCCAGCATTTT
. TRBJ1-1 TRBV2 TRBD1 CASNPLLDRDHTEAFF TGTGCCAGCAATCCACTCCTCGACAGGGACCACACTGAAGCTTTCTTT
. TRBJ2-7 TRBV14 TRBD1 CASSQDRGWDRDFYEQYF TGTGCCAGCAGCCAAGATCGAGGCTGGGACAGGGATTTTTACGAGCAGTACTTC
. TRBJ2-5 TRBV15 . CATKSWEQETQYF TGTGCCACCAAATCTTGGGAGCAAGAGACCCAGTACTTC
. TRBJ1-2 TRBV28 . CASSLNLSRYGYTF TGTGCCAGCAGCCTCAACCTTTCAAGGTATGGCTACACCTTC
. TRBJ2-1 TRBV11-2 . CASSLPHNEQFF TGTGCCAGCAGCTTGCCCCACAATGAGCAGTTCTTC